Below are 24 T cell receptor beta chains sequenced from a single sample in a study of a mutant IDH1 vaccine in newly diagnosed glioma. No antigen is known for these receptors. Using immunoSEQ multiplex PCR, the repertoire was profiled, and TCRdb retains in-frame clones only, with some absent. The table shows about 54,000 clones, with around 84% occurring only once. Time point in this sample: week 35, safety follow-up. The content of each vaccine dose was 300 ug of mutant IDH1 20-mer peptide, and topical imiquimod accompanied it. The sequencing here drew on PBMCs, taken from a glioma patient whose treatment included an IDH1 peptide vaccine. These receptors originate from a woman between 18 and 29 years old with glioma.

The chain combines TRBV28 with TRBJ1-2; D not resolved. With 6 bases removed from V and 8 bases from J, the gap between germline ends came to 13 bases. The CDR3 extends over 12 amino acids. The germline V gene encodes CDR1 MDHEN and CDR2 SYDVKM. Here the CDR3 reads CASRSAGGGYTF. Here the CDR3 DNA reads TGTGCCAGCAGGTCGGCAGGAGGAGGCTACACCTTC.

CDR3 sequence reads: CASSLGRGGASTDTQYF. In nucleotides, the CDR3 is TGTGCCAGCAGCTTAGGCCGGGGGGGAGCGAGCACAGATACGCAGTATTTT. V is TRBV13 and J is TRBJ2-3, with TRBD2 matching over 8 bases. Trimming at V came to 0 bases and at J to 0 bases, leaving 5 bases not matched to a gene. The CDR3 runs to 17 residues. Germline-derived CDR1 and CDR2 are PRHDT and FYEKMQ (reference sequence).

This chain links TRBV19 with TRBJ2-5; weak D call: TRBD1 (6 bases). The V end was cut by 3 bases, the J end by 3 bases, with 11 bases between. This CDR3 spans 14 amino acids. The germline CDR1 and CDR2 sequences are LNHDA and SQIVND (reference sequence). Here the CDR3 DNA reads TGTGCCAGTAGTATTGGACAGAAAAAAGAGACCCAGTACTTC. Translated: CASSIGQKKETQYF.

About this clone: The same CDR3 arises from other DNA sequences in this sample as well. The chain carries TRBV9 and TRBJ2-1; 13 bases align to TRBD2. CDR3 length: 15 residues. Germline V gene lookup returns CDR1 SGDLS and CDR2 YYNGEE. J lost 5 bases, V lost 3 bases, and 2 bases had no gene match. The CDR3 here is CASSGGLAGDNEQFF. Written as DNA, the CDR3 is TGTGCCAGCAGCGGTGGACTAGCGGGGGACAATGAGCAGTTCTTC.

This clone was detected only a few times. The V and J genes are TRBV30 and TRBJ2-2; a weak D match, TRBD1 (6 bases). The CDR3 length is 13 residues. Germline-derived CDR1 and CDR2 are GTSNPN and SVGIG (reference sequence). V lost 3 bases to trimming and J lost 3 bases, with 8 bases between them. CDR3 in amino acids: CAWRQGYTGELFF. The CDR3 bases are TGTGCCTGGAGGCAGGGGTACACCGGGGAGCTGTTTTTT.

The chain has TRBV5-1 and TRBJ1-2; weak D call: TRBD1 (6 bases). Trimming took off 1 base at V and 1 base at J, with 8 bases between the two ends. The V gene's germline CDR1 is SGHRS and CDR2 YFSETQ. The CDR3 covers 14 residues. In DNA form, the CDR3 reads TGCGCCAGCAGCTTGAACAGGGATAACTATGGCTACACCTTC. Its translation is CASSLNRDNYGYTF.

The chain couples TRBV7-9 to TRBJ1-1; D not resolved. Germline CDR1 reads SEHNR; CDR2 reads FQNEAQ (reference sequence). The CDR3 loop spans 13 amino acids. V was clipped by 2 bases and J by 5 bases, with 9 bases between them. CDR3 DNA: TGTGCCAGCAGCTTATTAGAGGGTACTGAAGCTTTCTTT. This gives the protein CASSLLEGTEAFF.

A single count supports this clone. The V gene is TRBV4-2, the J gene TRBJ1-2; maybe TRBD1 (5 bases). Germline CDR1 is LGHNA and CDR2 is YNFKEQ. V was shortened by 0 bases and J by 3 bases, with 17 bases between the two germline ends. The CDR3 loop spans 17 amino acids. The CDR3 DNA sequence: TGTGCCAGCAGCCAAGATTTACGGAGGGGCTTGGACTATGGCTACACCTTC. Its protein product is CASSQDLRRGLDYGYTF.

V usage is TRBV7-9 and J usage is TRBJ2-7; 7 bases match TRBD2. The length of the CDR3 is 13 residues. Germline V gene sequence: CDR1 SEHNR, CDR2 FQNEAQ (reference sequence). V gave up 5 bases and J gave up 6 bases; unmatched junction bases: 7. DNA of the CDR3: TGTGCCAGCAGCCCCCCGCGGGAGCGCGAGCAGTACTTC. This translates into CASSPPREREQYF.

V usage is TRBV5-4 and J usage is TRBJ2-5, with 11 positions matching TRBD1. CDR3 length equals 16 residues. The germline V gene encodes CDR1 SGHNT and CDR2 YYREEE (reference sequence). The V gene end was trimmed by 0 bases and the J gene end by 1 base; junction bases not matched to a gene: 2. The CDR3 is CASSLGDRGFQETQYF. The DNA for the CDR3 is TGTGCCAGCAGCTTGGGGGACAGGGGGTTCCAAGAGACCCAGTACTTC. Full variable domain (remainder filled in from reference TRBV5-4 and TRBJ2-5): ETGVTQSPTHLIKTRGQQVTLRCSSQSGHNTVSWYQQALGQGPQFIFQYYREEENGRGNFPPRFSGLQFPNYSSELNVNALELDDSALYLCASSLGDRGFQETQYFGPGTRLLVL.

The chain carries TRBV11-1 and TRBJ2-2, with D possibly TRBD2 on 6 matching bases. Germline V CDR1 and CDR2: SGHAT, FQDESV (reference sequence). This CDR3 spans 13 amino acids. V was trimmed by 8 bases and J by 7 bases, leaving 14 bases between them. CDR3 in DNA: TGTGCCAGCCGGGGGATCAATGGCGGGGAGCTGTTTTTT. It is translated as CASRGINGGELFF. Full variable domain (outside the CDR3, taken from reference TRBV11-1 and TRBJ2-2): EAEVAQSPRYKITEKSQAVAFWCDPISGHATLYWYRQILGQGPELLVQFQDESVVDDSQLPKDRFSAERLKGVDSTLKIQPAELGDSAMYLCASRGINGGELFFGEGSRLTVL.

The chain recombines TRBV7-9 with TRBJ2-3, with unresolved D. Germline values: CDR1 SEHNR, CDR2 FQNEAQ (reference sequence). V was pared by 5 bases and J by 2 bases, with 11 bases between. The CDR3 totals 14 residues. CDR3 in DNA: TGTGCCAGCAGCCCCGGAACCTACACAGATACGCAGTATTTT. This gives the protein CASSPGTYTDTQYF.

The chain combines TRBV11-2 with TRBJ2-7; D is tentatively TRBD1 or TRBD2 (5 bases each). Between the trimmed V and J ends, which lost 0 bases and 4 bases, there was a span of 13 bases. The CDR3 is made up of 15 amino acids. Per the germline V gene, CDR1 is SGHAT and CDR2 is FQNNGV. CDR3 in amino acids: CASSLDRGPGYEQYF. CDR3 sequence (DNA): TGTGCCAGCAGCTTAGATAGGGGTCCGGGATACGAGCAGTACTTC.

The gene calls are TRBV30 and TRBJ1-2; D gene uncertain. The germline V gene has CDR1 GTSNPN and CDR2 SVGIG (reference sequence). The V end lost 2 bases, the J end lost 8 bases, and 18 bases lay between the germline ends. CDR3 length: 14 amino acids. The CDR3 spells CAWSYSGEYGGYTF. The CDR3 DNA reads TGTGCCTGGAGTTACAGCGGGGAGTACGGCGGCTACACCTTC. The full variable domain, its missing parts supplied by reference TRBV30 and TRBJ1-2, is SQTIHQWPATLVQPVGSPLSLECTVEGTSNPNLYWYRQAAGRGLQLLFYSVGIGQISSEVPQNLSASRPQDRQFILSSKKLLLSDSGFYLCAWSYSGEYGGYTFGSGTRLTVV.

V usage is TRBV2 and J usage is TRBJ2-7, with D tentatively TRBD2 (5 bases). Trimming left V 1 base short and J 2 bases short, with 9 bases between. This CDR3 has 14 amino acids. The germline V gene encodes CDR1 SNHLY and CDR2 FYNNEI. The CDR3 region has the DNA TGTGCCAGCAGTGAAGGCGGGCCCCCCTACGAGCAGTACTTC. Protein product: CASSEGGPPYEQYF.

The chain links TRBV14 to TRBJ2-5; D call uncertain. Trimming cost V 4 bases and J 5 bases, with 17 bases left between them. The germline V gene has CDR1 SGHDN and CDR2 FVKESK. CDR3 length: 15 amino acids. As DNA, the CDR3 is TGTGCCAGCAGCCCTAGACGCACCAGCCGGGAGACCCAGTACTTC. This sequence encodes CASSPRRTSRETQYF.

This clone has a single count. The chain employs TRBV27 and TRBJ1-5, with D maybe TRBD1 (6 bases). Trimming pared 6 bases from V and 5 bases from J, leaving 14 bases between. Per the germline V gene, CDR1 is MNHEY and CDR2 is SMNVEV (reference sequence). CDR3 size: 14 residues. The CDR3 protein is CASSLTGYYQPQHF. The DNA of the CDR3 is TGTGCCAGCAGCTTAACAGGGTACTATCAGCCCCAGCATTTT.

The chain joins TRBV7-9 to TRBJ1-4; D not certain. CDR3 length equals 14 residues. Germline V gives CDR1 SEHNR, CDR2 FQNEAQ (reference sequence). The V end was cut by 5 bases, the J end by 2 bases, with 9 bases between. The DNA for the CDR3 is TGTGCCAGCAGCGCCCCGGGGACTAATGAAAAACTGTTTTTT. It codes for CASSAPGTNEKLFF.

The CDR3 region has the DNA TGTGCCAGCAGCGTAGCACGAGAGGGACAGAACTATGGCTACACCTTC. Its protein is CASSVAREGQNYGYTF. The rearrangement uses TRBV9 and TRBJ1-2, with 7 bases that match TRBD1. This CDR3 is built from 16 residues. J gave up 2 bases and V 0 bases, and 7 bases lay outside the gene matches. Germline CDR1 and CDR2: SGDLS and YYNGEE.

The J gene is TRBJ1-1, the V gene TRBV19; 8 bases map to TRBD1. With 4 bases clipped from V and 5 bases from J, the junction kept 6 bases outside the gene matches. CDR1 is LNHDA, CDR2 SQIVND, per germline (reference sequence). The CDR3 runs to 14 residues. The CDR3 sequence: CASSSTGGKTEAFF. The CDR3 DNA sequence: TGTGCCAGTAGTAGTACAGGGGGAAAAACTGAAGCTTTCTTT.

This clone was counted only a few times. This chain joins TRBV2 and TRBJ1-4, with TRBD1 matching over 9 bases. Germline CDR1 SNHLY, CDR2 FYNNEI. CDR3 length: 15 residues. V lost 1 base and J lost 11; bases outside the gene matches: 8. DNA for the CDR3: TGTGCCAGCAGTGAAGGACAGGGGGATTTGTTGAAACTGTTTTTT. Amino acid sequence: CASSEGQGDLLKLFF.

The rearrangement uses TRBV29-1 and TRBJ1-1; D is ambiguous. The germline V and J ends were trimmed by 4 bases and 1 base, with 10 bases remaining between them. The CDR3 consists of 13 residues. CDR1 SQVTM and CDR2 ANQGSEA come from the germline V gene. For the CDR3, the DNA is TGCAGCGTTGTCCCAGGCGGGAACACTGAAGCTTTCTTT. Translated: CSVVPGGNTEAFF.

The chain is built from TRBV19 and TRBJ1-2; D is perhaps TRBD1 (6 bases). The CDR3 consists of 14 residues. The germline gives CDR1 LNHDA, CDR2 SQIVND (reference sequence). Trimming took 4 bases from V and 4 from J, leaving 13 bases between them. The CDR3 is CASSKTGNPYGYTF. In DNA, the CDR3 is TGTGCCAGTAGTAAGACAGGTAACCCCTATGGCTACACCTTC.

This chain joins TRBV11-2 and TRBJ1-3; 7 bases agree with TRBD1. The J segment lost 4 bases and the V segment lost 5 bases, leaving 8 bases of the junction unmatched. This CDR3 has 15 amino acids. Germline V gives CDR1 SGHAT, CDR2 FQNNGV. The CDR3, as DNA: TGTGCCAGCAGCGCGGACAGGAGGTTAGGAAACACCATATATTTT. Amino acids: CASSADRRLGNTIYF.